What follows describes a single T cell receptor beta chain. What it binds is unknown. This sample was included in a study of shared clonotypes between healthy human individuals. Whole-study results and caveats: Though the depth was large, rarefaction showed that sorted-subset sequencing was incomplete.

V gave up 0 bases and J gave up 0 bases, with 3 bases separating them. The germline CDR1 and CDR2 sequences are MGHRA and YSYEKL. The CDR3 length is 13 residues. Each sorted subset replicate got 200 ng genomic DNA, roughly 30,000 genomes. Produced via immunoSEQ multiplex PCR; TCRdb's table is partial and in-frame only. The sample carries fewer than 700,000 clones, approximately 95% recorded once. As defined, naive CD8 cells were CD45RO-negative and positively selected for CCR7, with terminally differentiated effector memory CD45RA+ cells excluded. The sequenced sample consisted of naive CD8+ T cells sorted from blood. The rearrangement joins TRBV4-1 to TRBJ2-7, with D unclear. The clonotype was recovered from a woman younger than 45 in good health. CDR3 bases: TGCGCCAGCAGCCAAGACGGCTCCTACGAGCAGTACTTC. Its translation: CASSQDGSYEQYF.